This TCR beta chain derives from a study of blood T cell repertoires in COVID-19. The wider study: COVID-19 samples, acute and convalescent, were from the United States, Italy and Spain. From T cells, B-cell-depleted T cells, or PBMCs came the material, which was cDNA or gDNA.

This CDR3 spans 13 amino acids. Trimming stripped 3 bases from V and 5 bases from J, with 7 bases between. Germline V gene sequence: CDR1 LNHDA, CDR2 SQIVND (reference sequence). Per the original data handling: By means of reference gene primer amplification, nucleated cell counts were estimated. The protocol was immunoSEQ multiplex PCR, while the TCRdb copy is restricted to in-frame clones and leaves out a portion. V and J calls and clone size follow that table, whereas D and trimming were derived from the DNA. Of 130,000 to 150,000 clones listed, approximately 86% are singletons. Specimen: PBMCs or T cells enriched from blood (not recorded which). The TCR comes from a middle-aged woman who had recovered from COVID-19. This rearrangement joins TRBV19 to TRBJ2-2; D is uncertain. The CDR3 reads CASSMVTTGELFF. In DNA, the CDR3 is TGTGCCAGTAGTATGGTCACTACCGGGGAGCTGTTTTTT. Full variable domain (missing parts from reference TRBV19 and TRBJ2-2): DGGITQSPKYLFRKEGQNVTLSCEQNLNHDAMYWYRQDPGQGLRLIYYSQIVNDFQKGDIAEGYSVSREKKESFPLTVTSAQKNPTAFYLCASSMVTTGELFFGEGSRLTVL.